Each of the 24 T cell receptor beta chains below was sequenced from the same sample in a study of T cells in localized non-small cell lung cancer (dated by TCRdb to about 2020). The library relied on the immunoSEQ multiplex PCR assay. Imported from immuneACCESS, the table was reduced by TCRdb to in-frame sequences with V and J called. These copies leave out some clones; in studies compared against another copy, an unresolved V gene accounts for under half, and the cause of the remainder is not known. The table for this sample lists 45,000 to 70,000 clones; just over 85% of them were counted only once. The ten largest clones add up to roughly 5.1% of the sample. This specimen consisted of peripheral blood, obtained before any cancer treatment. All receptors come from a woman aged 40 to 75 with stage I lung adenocarcinoma.

V gene TRBV6-5 combines with J gene TRBJ1-1; D unclear. Trimming took 3 bases from V and 5 from J, leaving 16 bases between them. The CDR3 loop spans 15 amino acids. The germline V gene encodes CDR1 MNHEY and CDR2 SVGAGI. The CDR3 loop reads CASSYFSNRRTEAFF. In DNA, the CDR3 is TGTGCCAGCAGTTATTTCTCCAATCGAAGAACTGAAGCTTTCTTT.

The chain couples TRBV7-2 to TRBJ1-3; 10 bases fit TRBD1. Losses at the gene ends were 1 base for V and 4 bases for J; bases not matched to a gene: 4. Germline assignment: CDR1 SGHTA and CDR2 FQGNSA. CDR3 length equals 16 residues. The CDR3 nucleotides read TGTGCCAGCAGCTTAGTAGGGACAGGGGACGGAAACACCATATATTTT. Protein product: CASSLVGTGDGNTIYF. The whole variable domain, remainder taken from reference TRBV7-2 and TRBJ1-3, is GAGVSQSPSNKVTEKGKDVELRCDPISGHTALYWYRQSLGQGLEFLIYFQGNSAPDKSGLPSDRFSAERTGGSVSTLTIQRTQQEDSAVYLCASSLVGTGDGNTIYFGEGSWLTVV.

In nucleotides, the CDR3 is TGTGCCAGCAGTTATAGTGGGGGCGCGGAGACCCAGTACTTC. Encoded protein: CASSYSGGAETQYF. The V and J genes are TRBV6-5 and TRBJ2-5; a weak D match, TRBD1 (6 bases). The CDR3 runs to 14 residues. Per germline, CDR1 MNHEY and CDR2 SVGAGI. V lost 3 bases, J lost 5 bases, and 13 bases lay in between.

V and J are TRBV5-6 and TRBJ1-1; D gene ambiguous. V was clipped by 2 bases and J by 8 bases, with 13 bases between them. The CDR3 has 13 residues. Germline loops: CDR1 SGHDT, CDR2 YYEEEE. CDR3 DNA sequence: TGTGCCAGCAGCTTTCCCTCCGGACGGGAAGCTTTCTTT. Its translation is CASSFPSGREAFF.

The chain carries TRBV19 and TRBJ1-5; D remains unclear. The V end lost 5 bases, the J end lost 4 bases, and 12 bases lay between the germline ends. The V gene's germline CDR1 is LNHDA and CDR2 SQIVND (reference sequence). The CDR3 loop spans 14 amino acids. The DNA for the CDR3 is TGTGCCAGTAGTTTTTCCGAATTTAATCAGCCCCAGCATTTT. This sequence encodes CASSFSEFNQPQHF. Supplemented by reference TRBV19 and TRBJ1-5, the full variable domain reads DGGITQSPKYLFRKEGQNVTLSCEQNLNHDAMYWYRQDPGQGLRLIYYSQIVNDFQKGDIAEGYSVSREKKESFPLTVTSAQKNPTAFYLCASSFSEFNQPQHFGDGTRLSIL.

This clone occurred a few times. This chain links TRBV4-2 with TRBJ2-5; D remains unclear. The germline V gene has CDR1 LGHNA and CDR2 YNFKEQ. The CDR3 sequence is 13 residues long. V lost 0 bases and J lost 7, with 9 bases in between. The CDR3 nucleotides read TGTGCCAGCAGCCAAGACGGATACGGGACCCAGTACTTC. This codes for CASSQDGYGTQYF.

The chain is built from TRBV6-5 and TRBJ1-3; D unresolved. This CDR3 region has 15 residues. In germline, CDR1 is MNHEY, CDR2 SVGAGI. V lost 6 bases to trimming and J lost 0 bases, with 12 bases between them. Here the CDR3 DNA reads TGTGCCAGCAGACAGACACTCTCCTCTGGAAACACCATATATTTT. Amino acids: CASRQTLSSGNTIYF.

The sample holds a few counts of this clone. Sequence at one end of the junction differs from germline and may be a read error. The chain has TRBV11-2 and TRBJ2-1, with 7 bases identical to TRBD1. This CDR3 is built from 15 residues. CDR1 and CDR2 (germline): SGHAT, FQNNGV. The CDR3 loop reads CASSLHRGADNEQFF. The CDR3 coding sequence is TGCGCCAGCAGCCTCCACAGGGGCGCCGACAATGAGCAGTTCTTC.

V gene TRBV4-2 combines with J gene TRBJ2-5; D possibly matches TRBD1 or TRBD2 (6 bases each). The CDR3 is 14 amino acids. Per germline, CDR1 LGHNA and CDR2 YNFKEQ. V was trimmed by 3 bases and J by 4 bases, leaving 12 bases between them. CDR3 region: CASSQGGGGETQYF. Written as DNA, the CDR3 is TGTGCCAGCAGCCAGGGGGGCGGAGGAGAGACCCAGTACTTC.

V usage is TRBV2 and J usage is TRBJ1-5; D not certain. CDR1 and CDR2 from the germline V gene are SNHLY and FYNNEI. V was clipped by 6 bases and J by 1 base, with 4 bases between them. The CDR3 has 12 amino acids. CDR3: CASRGSNQPQHF. The CDR3 DNA follows: TGTGCCAGCAGGGGGAGCAATCAGCCCCAGCATTTT.

The V gene is TRBV30, the J gene TRBJ2-3; 7 positions agree with TRBD1. The CDR3 has 16 amino acids. In germline, CDR1 is GTSNPN, CDR2 SVGIG (reference sequence). The ends lost 2 bases at V and 3 bases at J; junction bases unmatched: 11. As DNA, the CDR3 is TGTGCCTGGAGTCCACAGGGACAGCAGTGGACAGATACGCAGTATTTT. Its translation: CAWSPQGQQWTDTQYF.

The chain couples TRBV5-4 to TRBJ1-1; D perhaps matches TRBD1 (6 bases). From germline, CDR1 is SGHNT and CDR2 YYREEE (reference sequence). With 5 bases removed from V and 3 bases from J, the gap between germline ends came to 11 bases. The CDR3 has 13 residues. CDR3 nucleotide sequence: TGTGCCAGCAGGTACAGGGAATACACTGAAGCTTTCTTT. This codes for CASRYREYTEAFF.

The chain recombines TRBV14 with TRBJ1-1, with D tentatively TRBD1 (5 bases). Germline-derived CDR1 and CDR2 are SGHDN and FVKESK. The CDR3 is 13 amino acids. Trimming shortened V by 3 bases and J by 4 bases, and 9 bases separated the two germline ends. Here the CDR3 DNA reads TGTGCCAGCAGCCATGACAGATTCACTGAAGCTTTCTTT. The encoded protein is CASSHDRFTEAFF.

This clone is deemed large. The same CDR3 also results from other DNA sequences found in this sample. V is TRBV4-1 and J is TRBJ1-2; D remains ambiguous. Germline CDR1 reads MGHRA; CDR2 reads YSYEKL. The V gene lost 3 bases and the J gene lost 2 bases, with 13 bases spanning the gap. The CDR3 has 15 amino acids. CDR3 nucleotide sequence: TGCGCCAGCAGCCAGGCCGCCGGGGAGAACTATGGCTACACCTTC. This sequence encodes CASSQAAGENYGYTF.

The chain is built from TRBV5-4 and TRBJ2-7; D unclear. Trimming removed 7 bases at V and 5 bases at J, with 10 bases between. The CDR3 is made up of 11 amino acids. Germline V lookup: CDR1 SGHNT, CDR2 YYREEE (reference sequence). CDR3 protein: CASDKGNEQYF. CDR3 in DNA: TGTGCCAGCGACAAGGGCAACGAGCAGTACTTC.

The rearrangement joins TRBV9 to TRBJ2-3; TRBD1 matches at 7 bases. The length of the CDR3 is 14 residues. Losses at the gene ends were 3 bases for V and 0 bases for J; bases not matched to a gene: 1. The germline gives CDR1 SGDLS, CDR2 YYNGEE. The CDR3 is CASSAQGSTDTQYF. CDR3 DNA sequence: TGTGCCAGCAGCGCACAGGGGAGCACAGATACGCAGTATTTT.

In DNA form, the CDR3 reads TGTGCCAGTAGTCCCTTTTCTGGCGGGGGAAACAATGAGCAGTTCTTC. This encodes CASSPFSGGGNNEQFF. The chain combines TRBV19 with TRBJ2-1; TRBD2 aligns across 7 bases. CDR3 length equals 16 residues. Germline V gene sequence: CDR1 LNHDA, CDR2 SQIVND (reference sequence). V dropped 5 bases and J dropped 5; count of bases not matched to a gene: 12.

Only a few counts were recorded for this clone. This chain links TRBV6-5 with TRBJ2-6; D is ambiguous. CDR3 length equals 15 residues. Looked up from germline, CDR1 is MNHEY and CDR2 is SVGAGI. Trimming took 6 bases from V and 0 from J, leaving 9 bases between them. The CDR3 protein is CASSSQDSGANVLTF. The DNA of the CDR3 is TGTGCCAGCAGCTCCCAGGACTCTGGGGCCAACGTCCTGACTTTC.

The chain combines TRBV7-9 with TRBJ2-2, with a possible D match to TRBD1 (6 bases). V was pared by 5 bases and J by 6 bases, with 22 bases between. The CDR3 loop spans 17 amino acids. Germline V gene sequence: CDR1 SEHNR, CDR2 FQNEAQ (reference sequence). The CDR3 DNA sequence: TGTGCCAGCAGCCTCCATCCCGCAGGGGTAAAAGCCGGGGAGCTGTTTTTT. Translating it yields CASSLHPAGVKAGELFF.

V usage is TRBV9 and J usage is TRBJ1-5, with no clear D. Looked up from germline, CDR1 is SGDLS and CDR2 is YYNGEE. The CDR3 runs 13 residues. With 2 bases removed from V and 8 bases from J, the gap between germline ends came to 11 bases. The DNA for the CDR3 is TGTGCCAGCAGCGTTTCACTTAGGGAGCCCCAGCATTTT. Residues: CASSVSLREPQHF.

The rearrangement uses TRBV5-8 and TRBJ1-5; 8 positions match TRBD1. From germline, CDR1 is SGHTS and CDR2 YDEGEE. The CDR3 length is 19 residues. The J segment lost 0 bases and the V segment lost 0 bases, leaving 11 bases of the junction unmatched. CDR3 DNA: TGTGCCAGCAGCTTGGGCGGGACAGGACTTCTATATAGCAATCAGCCCCAGCATTTT. Amino acid sequence: CASSLGGTGLLYSNQPQHF.

The V call is TRBV5-1, the J call TRBJ1-6; D is possibly TRBD1 (6 bases). V was clipped by 6 bases and J by 6 bases, with 16 bases between them. CDR3 length: 15 amino acids. CDR1 SGHRS and CDR2 YFSETQ come from the germline V gene. CDR3 sequence reads: CASNAQGVGNSPLHF. DNA of the CDR3: TGCGCCAGCAACGCACAGGGAGTCGGTAATTCACCCCTCCACTTT.

V gene TRBV11-2 combines with J gene TRBJ2-1; D might be TRBD1 or TRBD2, each matching 5 bases. Between the trimmed V and J ends, which lost 4 bases and 6 bases, there was a span of 10 bases. The CDR3 length is 13 residues. Per germline, CDR1 SGHAT and CDR2 FQNNGV. The CDR3 coding sequence is TGTGCCAGCAGCTCGGGGCTGACCAATGAGCAGTTCTTC. Its translation is CASSSGLTNEQFF. The variable domain in full, with the rest retrieved from reference TRBV11-2 and TRBJ2-1, is EAGVAQSPRYKIIEKRQSVAFWCNPISGHATLYWYQQILGQGPKLLIQFQNNGVVDDSQLPKDRFSAERLKGVDSTLKIQPAKLEDSAVYLCASSSGLTNEQFFGPGTRLTVL.

The genes are TRBV4-1 and TRBJ2-4, with D maybe TRBD2 (5 bases). The CDR3 sequence is 16 residues long. Germline CDR1 and CDR2: MGHRA and YSYEKL. V was pared by 1 base and J by 1 base, with 11 bases between. The DNA for the CDR3 is TGCGCCAGCAGCCAAGTCTCGGGGAAGGCCAAAAACATTCAGTACTTC. It yields the protein CASSQVSGKAKNIQYF.